The 4 T cell receptor beta chains below come from one sample, sequenced in a study of T cells after yellow fever vaccination. Via MiXCR, TCRdb re-called the 5' RACE reads, giving one row per CDR3 protein. The table lists hundreds of thousands of distinct CDR3 sequences, about 12% of them singletons. Here the sequenced sample was PBMCs, taken on the day of the yellow fever booster vaccination. The receptors originated from a man aged 25 to 45 who received the YFV17D yellow fever vaccine.

This clonotype was found a few times. The chain joins TRBV7-2 to TRBJ1-1; D uncertain. From germline, CDR1 is SGHTA and CDR2 FQGNSA. The CDR3 runs to 14 residues. The V and J ends lost 1 base and 3 bases respectively, with 9 bases between them. The CDR3 spells CASSLGAQYTEAFF. The CDR3 bases are TGTGCCAGCAGCTTAGGGGCCCAGTACACTGAAGCTTTCTTT.

This clonotype has a handful of counts. The rearrangement uses TRBV20-1 and TRBJ2-7; TRBD2 matches 11 bases. Germline CDR1 is DFQATT and CDR2 is SNEGSKA (reference sequence). The V and J ends lost 7 bases and 3 bases, in that order; junction bases with no gene match: 8. This CDR3 is 14 amino acids long. Here the CDR3 reads CSVLAGGTVYEQYF. The DNA of the CDR3 is TGCAGTGTCCTAGCGGGAGGTACCGTCTACGAGCAGTACTTC.

This clonotype was found many times. This CDR3 reads CASSSEDTQYF. CDR3 DNA sequence: TGTGCCAGCAGCTCGGAAGATACGCAGTATTTT. The chain combines TRBV5-6 with TRBJ2-3; D remains ambiguous. The CDR3 has 11 amino acids. Germline V CDR1 and CDR2: SGHDT, YYEEEE. V was pared by 3 bases and J by 5 bases, with 4 bases between. Drawing the rest from reference TRBV5-6 and TRBJ2-3, the complete variable domain is DAGVTQSPTHLIKTRGQQVTLRCSPKSGHDTVSWYQQALGQGPQFIFQYYEEEERQRGNFPDRFSGHQFPNYSSELNVNALLLGDSALYLCASSSEDTQYFGPGTRLTVL.

This clonotype was seen a few times. CDR3 sequence reads: CASSELGQLNTEAFF. Written as DNA, the CDR3 is TGCGCCAGCAGCGAACTGGGACAGCTGAACACTGAAGCTTTCTTT. The chain employs TRBV5-1 and TRBJ1-1, with 7 bases lining up with TRBD1. The CDR3 covers 15 residues. Trimming took 4 bases from V and 0 from J; bases not matched to a gene: 6. Germline assignment: CDR1 SGHRS and CDR2 YFSETQ.